This T cell receptor (beta chain) came from a study of response to subunit inactivated influenza vaccine. Remarks on this clonotype: Antigen unknown.

The CDR3 totals 15 residues. The trim removed 4 bases at V and 3 bases at J, leaving 6 bases unmatched. Germline values: CDR1 SGHTA, CDR2 FQGNSA. TCRdb called the RT-PCR reads again in MiXCR, with one record for every CDR3 protein. The sample has more than 400,000 distinct CDR3 sequences, over 9.5% seen once. Study observations and caveats: The authors suggested that every seasonal influenza vaccination recruits few new T cells.

This rearrangement joins TRBV7-2 to TRBJ2-7, with 10 bases identical to TRBD1. The sample here was PBMCs from blood, taken roughly 6 weeks after vaccination. This TCR derives from a man in his forties or fifties who received an inactivated influenza vaccine. CDR3 in DNA: TGTGCCAGCAGCTACCGGGACAGGGGAGACTACGAGCAGTACTTC. This encodes CASSYRDRGDYEQYF.